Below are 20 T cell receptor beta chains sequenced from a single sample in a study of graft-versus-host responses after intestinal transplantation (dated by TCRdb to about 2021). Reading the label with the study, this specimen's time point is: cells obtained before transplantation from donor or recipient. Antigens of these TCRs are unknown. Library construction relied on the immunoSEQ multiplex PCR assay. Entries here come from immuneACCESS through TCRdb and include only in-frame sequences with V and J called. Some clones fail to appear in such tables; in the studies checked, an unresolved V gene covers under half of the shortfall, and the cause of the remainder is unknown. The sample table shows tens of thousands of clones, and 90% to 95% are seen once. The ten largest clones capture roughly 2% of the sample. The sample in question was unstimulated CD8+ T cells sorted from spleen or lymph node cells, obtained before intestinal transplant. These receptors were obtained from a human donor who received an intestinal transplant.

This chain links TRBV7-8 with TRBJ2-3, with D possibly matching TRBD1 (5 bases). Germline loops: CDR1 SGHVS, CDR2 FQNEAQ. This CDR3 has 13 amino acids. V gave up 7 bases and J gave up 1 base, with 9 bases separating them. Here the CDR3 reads CASNEGGTDTQYF. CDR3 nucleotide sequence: TGTGCCAGCAATGAAGGGGGCACAGATACGCAGTATTTT.

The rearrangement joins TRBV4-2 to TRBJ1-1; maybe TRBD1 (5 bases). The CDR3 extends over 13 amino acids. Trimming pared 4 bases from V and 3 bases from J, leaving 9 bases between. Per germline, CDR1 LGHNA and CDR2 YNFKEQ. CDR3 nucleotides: TGTGCCAGCAGCCTCAGCAGGGACACTGAAGCTTTCTTT. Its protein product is CASSLSRDTEAFF.

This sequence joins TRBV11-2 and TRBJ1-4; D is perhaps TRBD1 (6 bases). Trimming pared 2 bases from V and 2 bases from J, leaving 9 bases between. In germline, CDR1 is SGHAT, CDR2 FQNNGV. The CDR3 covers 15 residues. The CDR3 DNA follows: TGTGCCAGCAGCTTACACAGGGAGACTAATGAAAAACTGTTTTTT. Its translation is CASSLHRETNEKLFF. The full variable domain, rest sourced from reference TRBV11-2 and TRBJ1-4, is EAGVAQSPRYKIIEKRQSVAFWCNPISGHATLYWYQQILGQGPKLLIQFQNNGVVDDSQLPKDRFSAERLKGVDSTLKIQPAKLEDSAVYLCASSLHRETNEKLFFGSGTQLSVL.

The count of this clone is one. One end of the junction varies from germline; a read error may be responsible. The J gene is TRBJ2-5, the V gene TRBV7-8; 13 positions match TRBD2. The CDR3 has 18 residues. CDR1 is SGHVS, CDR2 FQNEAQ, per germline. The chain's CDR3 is CASSVRTSGGLYQEAQYF. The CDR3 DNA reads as TGTGCCAGCAGTGTCCGGACTAGCGGGGGCCTATACCAAGAGGCCCAGTACTTC.

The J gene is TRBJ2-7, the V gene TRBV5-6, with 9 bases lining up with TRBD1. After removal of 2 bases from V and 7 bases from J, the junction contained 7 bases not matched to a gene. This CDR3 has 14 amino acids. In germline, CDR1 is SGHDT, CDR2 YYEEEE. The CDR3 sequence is CASSFGTGSGEQYF. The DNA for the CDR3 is TGTGCCAGCAGCTTCGGGACAGGGTCGGGGGAGCAGTACTTC. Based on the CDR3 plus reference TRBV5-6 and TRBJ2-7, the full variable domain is DAGVTQSPTHLIKTRGQQVTLRCSPKSGHDTVSWYQQALGQGPQFIFQYYEEEERQRGNFPDRFSGHQFPNYSSELNVNALLLGDSALYLCASSFGTGSGEQYFGPGTRLTVT.

The CDR3 reads CASSQGDRGSVTYEQYF. CDR3 nucleotides: TGCGCCAGCAGCCAAGGGGACAGGGGGTCCGTAACCTACGAGCAGTACTTC. This rearrangement joins TRBV4-3 to TRBJ2-7; 11 bases map to TRBD1. CDR1 LGHNA and CDR2 YSLEER come from the germline V gene. CDR3 length equals 17 residues. V was clipped by 1 base and J by 2 bases; unmatched bases: 7.

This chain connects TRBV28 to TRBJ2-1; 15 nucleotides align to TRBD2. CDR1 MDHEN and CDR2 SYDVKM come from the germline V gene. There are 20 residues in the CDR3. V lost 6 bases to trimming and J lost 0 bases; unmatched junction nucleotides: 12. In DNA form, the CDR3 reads TGTGCCAGCAGCTCCGGGACTAGCGGGGGGCCCTTGAGCTCCTACAATGAGCAGTTCTTC. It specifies CASSSGTSGGPLSSYNEQFF.

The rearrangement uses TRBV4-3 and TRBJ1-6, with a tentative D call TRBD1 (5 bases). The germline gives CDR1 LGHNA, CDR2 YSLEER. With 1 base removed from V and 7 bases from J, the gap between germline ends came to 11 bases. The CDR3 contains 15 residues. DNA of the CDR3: TGCGCCAGCAGCCAAGGTTTAGGACACAATTCACCCCTCCACTTT. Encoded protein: CASSQGLGHNSPLHF.

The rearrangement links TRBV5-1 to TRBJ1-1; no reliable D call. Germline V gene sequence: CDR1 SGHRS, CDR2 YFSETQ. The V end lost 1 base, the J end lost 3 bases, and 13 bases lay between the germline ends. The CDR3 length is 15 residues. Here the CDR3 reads CASSLMRDKDTEAFF. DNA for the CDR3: TGCGCCAGCAGCTTGATGCGAGACAAGGACACTGAAGCTTTCTTT. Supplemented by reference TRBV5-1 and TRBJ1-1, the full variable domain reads KAGVTQTPRYLIKTRGQQVTLSCSPISGHRSVSWYQQTPGQGLQFLFEYFSETQRNKGNFPGRFSGRQFSNSRSEMNVSTLELGDSALYLCASSLMRDKDTEAFFGQGTRLTVV.

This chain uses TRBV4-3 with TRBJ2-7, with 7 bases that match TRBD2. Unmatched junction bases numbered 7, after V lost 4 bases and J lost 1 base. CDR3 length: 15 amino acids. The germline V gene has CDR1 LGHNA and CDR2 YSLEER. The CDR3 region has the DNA TGCGCCAGCAGCCTCGGCGGGGGACCTTCCTACGAGCAGTACTTC. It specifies CASSLGGGPSYEQYF.

The CDR3 loop reads CSAQRGGGTDTQYF. The CDR3 region has the DNA TGCAGCGCCCAGAGGGGGGGAGGCACAGATACGCAGTATTTT. The rearrangement links TRBV29-1 to TRBJ2-3; possibly TRBD2 for D (7 bases). The CDR3 spans 14 residues. Trimming took 7 bases from V and 1 from J, leaving 15 bases between them. CDR1 is SQVTM and CDR2 is ANQGSEA in the germline V gene.

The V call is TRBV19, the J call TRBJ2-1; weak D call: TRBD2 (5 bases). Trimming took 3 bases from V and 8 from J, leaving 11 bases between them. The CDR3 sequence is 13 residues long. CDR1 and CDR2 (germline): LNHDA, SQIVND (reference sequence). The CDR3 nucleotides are TGTGCCAGTAGTATCTGGACCGGGGATGAGCAGTTCTTC. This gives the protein CASSIWTGDEQFF.

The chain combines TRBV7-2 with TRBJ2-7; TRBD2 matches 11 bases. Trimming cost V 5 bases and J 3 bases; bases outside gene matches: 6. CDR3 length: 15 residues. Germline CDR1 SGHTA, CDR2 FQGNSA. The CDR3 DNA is TGTGCCAGCAGCCAAGGGACTAGCGGCCTCTACGAGCAGTACTTC. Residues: CASSQGTSGLYEQYF.

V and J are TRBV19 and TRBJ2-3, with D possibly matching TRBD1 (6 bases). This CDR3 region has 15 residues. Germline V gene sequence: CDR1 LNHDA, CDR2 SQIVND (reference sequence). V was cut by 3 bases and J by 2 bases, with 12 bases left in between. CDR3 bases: TGTGCCAGTAGTATTTCAGGGGCCAACACAGATACGCAGTATTTT. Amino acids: CASSISGANTDTQYF.

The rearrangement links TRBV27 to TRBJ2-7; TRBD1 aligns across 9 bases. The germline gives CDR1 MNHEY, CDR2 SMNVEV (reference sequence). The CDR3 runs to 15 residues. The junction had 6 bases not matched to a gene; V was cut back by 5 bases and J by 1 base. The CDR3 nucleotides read TGTGCCAGCAGTGCTTCCGGGACAGGGTCCTACGAGCAGTACTTC. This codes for CASSASGTGSYEQYF.

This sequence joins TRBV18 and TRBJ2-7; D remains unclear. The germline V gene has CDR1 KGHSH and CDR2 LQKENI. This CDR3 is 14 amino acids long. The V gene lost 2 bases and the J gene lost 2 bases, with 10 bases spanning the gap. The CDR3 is CASSPEQVAYEQYF. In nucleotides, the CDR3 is TGTGCCAGCTCACCAGAGCAGGTCGCCTACGAGCAGTACTTC.

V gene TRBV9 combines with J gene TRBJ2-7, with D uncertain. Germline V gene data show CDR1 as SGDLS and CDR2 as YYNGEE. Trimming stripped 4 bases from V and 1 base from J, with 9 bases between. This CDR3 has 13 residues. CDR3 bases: TGTGCCAGCAGCCCCCCTCGGTCCTACGAGCAGTACTTC. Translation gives CASSPPRSYEQYF.

CDR3 region: CASSASGGSPDTQYF. The CDR3 DNA follows: TGTGCCAGCAGCGCCTCGGGGGGGAGCCCAGATACGCAGTATTTT. The gene calls are TRBV9 and TRBJ2-3; 8 bases agree with TRBD2. The V gene end was trimmed by 3 bases and the J gene end by 4 bases; junction bases not matched to a gene: 7. The CDR3 covers 15 residues. Per the germline V gene, CDR1 is SGDLS and CDR2 is YYNGEE.

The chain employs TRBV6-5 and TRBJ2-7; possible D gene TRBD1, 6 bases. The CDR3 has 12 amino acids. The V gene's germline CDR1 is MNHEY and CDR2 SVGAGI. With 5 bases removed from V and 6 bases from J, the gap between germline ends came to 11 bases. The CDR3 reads CASSEVGGEQYF. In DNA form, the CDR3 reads TGTGCCAGCAGTGAAGTAGGGGGCGAGCAGTACTTC.

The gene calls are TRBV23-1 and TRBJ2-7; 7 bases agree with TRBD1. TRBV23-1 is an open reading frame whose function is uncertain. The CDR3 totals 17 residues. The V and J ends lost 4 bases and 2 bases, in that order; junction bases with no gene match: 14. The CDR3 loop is CASSPQWDRRMPYEQYF. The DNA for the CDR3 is TGCGCCAGCAGTCCACAGTGGGACAGAAGGATGCCCTACGAGCAGTACTTC.